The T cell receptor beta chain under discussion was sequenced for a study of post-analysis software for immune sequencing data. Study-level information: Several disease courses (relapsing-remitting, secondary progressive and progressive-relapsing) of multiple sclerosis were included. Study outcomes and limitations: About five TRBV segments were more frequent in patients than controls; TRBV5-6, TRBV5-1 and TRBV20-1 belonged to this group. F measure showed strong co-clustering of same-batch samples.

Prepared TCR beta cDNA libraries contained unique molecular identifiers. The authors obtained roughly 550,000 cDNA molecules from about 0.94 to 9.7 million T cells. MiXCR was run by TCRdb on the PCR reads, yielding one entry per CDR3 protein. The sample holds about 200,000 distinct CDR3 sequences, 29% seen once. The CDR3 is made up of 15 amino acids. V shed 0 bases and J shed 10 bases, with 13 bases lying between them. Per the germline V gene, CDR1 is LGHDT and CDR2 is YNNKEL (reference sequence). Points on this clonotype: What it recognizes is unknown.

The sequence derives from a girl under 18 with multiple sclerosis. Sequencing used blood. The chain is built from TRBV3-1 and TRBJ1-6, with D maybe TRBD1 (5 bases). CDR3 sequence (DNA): TGTGCCAGCAGCCAAGATAGAAAGGGGTGGTCACCCCTCCACTTT. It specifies CASSQDRKGWSPLHF.